A single T cell receptor (beta chain) is shown here with its context. Germline-derived CDR1 and CDR2 are SNHLY and FYNNEI. The CDR3 totals 13 residues. V was clipped by 11 bases and J by 3 bases, with 11 bases between them. Time point described: cycle 4 day 1 (C4D1), after 6 weeks of nivolumab. Each patient's relapse followed autologous stem cell transplantation, and brentuximab vedotin exposure varied. The protocol was immunoSEQ multiplex PCR, while the TCRdb copy is restricted to in-frame clones and leaves out a portion. Of tens of thousands of clones in the sample, around 90% were seen once. This sample is part of a study of PD-1 blockade in classical Hodgkin lymphoma.

The sample here was peripheral blood mononuclear cells (PBMCs), taken before the fourth cycle of nivolumab. The chain carries TRBV2 and TRBJ1-6, with D tentatively TRBD1 (6 bases). The TCR originated in a human donor with classical Hodgkin lymphoma. CDR3 sequence (DNA): TGTGCCGTACAGGGAGACTATAATTCACCCCTCCACTTT. It is translated as CAVQGDYNSPLHF.